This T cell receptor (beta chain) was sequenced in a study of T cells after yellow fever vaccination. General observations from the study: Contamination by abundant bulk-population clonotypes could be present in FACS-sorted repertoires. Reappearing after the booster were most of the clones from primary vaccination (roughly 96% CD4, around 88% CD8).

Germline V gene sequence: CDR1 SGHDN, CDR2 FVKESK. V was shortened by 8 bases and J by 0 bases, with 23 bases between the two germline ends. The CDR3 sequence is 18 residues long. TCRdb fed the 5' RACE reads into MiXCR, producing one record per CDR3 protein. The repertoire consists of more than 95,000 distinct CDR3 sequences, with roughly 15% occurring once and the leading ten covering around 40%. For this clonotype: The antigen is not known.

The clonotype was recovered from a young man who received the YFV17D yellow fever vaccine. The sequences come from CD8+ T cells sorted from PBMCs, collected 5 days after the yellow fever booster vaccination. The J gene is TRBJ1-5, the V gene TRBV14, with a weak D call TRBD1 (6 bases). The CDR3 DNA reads TGTGCCAGCCAAAAGGAGAACAGGGCCTCGTATAGCAATCAGCCCCAGCATTTT. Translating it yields CASQKENRASYSNQPQHF.